This T cell receptor beta chain was identified during a study of shared clonotypes between healthy human individuals. CDR1 MDHEN and CDR2 SYDVKM come from the germline V gene. Trimming shortened V by 7 bases and J by 1 base, and 11 bases separated the two germline ends. There are 14 residues in the CDR3. Per the original methods: Without quality scores, immunoSEQ junctional reads could not be filtered like full-length reads. The assay was immunoSEQ multiplex PCR, and TCRdb's table has in-frame clones only and misses some. That table furnishes V, J and clone size, whereas the DNA furnished D and trimming. The table includes over 1.4 million clones, roughly 96% detected once.

The sequence was collected from a man aged 30 to 45 in good health. This rearrangement joins TRBV28 to TRBJ1-5; D perhaps matches TRBD1 (5 bases). The sample comprised naive CD4+ T cells sorted from blood. As to subset: CD45RA+ positively selected. CDR3 sequence reads: CASKHDSSNQPQHF. The CDR3 region has the DNA TGTGCCAGCAAACATGACAGCAGCAATCAGCCCCAGCATTTT.